This T cell receptor beta chain was retrieved from a study of blood T cell repertoires in COVID-19. The CDR3 sequence is 15 residues long. V lost 6 bases to trimming and J lost 2 bases; unmatched junction nucleotides: 8. Germline CDR1 and CDR2: ENHRY and SYGVKD. Only in-frame clones appear in the TCRdb table, and some are missing; sequencing was by immunoSEQ multiplex PCR. The data hold about 100,000 clones, with over 75% observed a single time. Specimen: peripheral blood. The clonotype comes from a man aged 25 to 45 in a cohort sampled during active COVID-19. The chain combines TRBV10-3 with TRBJ2-5, with 8 bases matching TRBD1. CDR3 bases: TGTGCCATCAGAGGACAGGGCCGGGGGCAAGAGACCCAGTACTTC. This translates into CAIRGQGRGQETQYF.